Listed below are T cell receptor beta chains from one sample, sequenced in a study of T cells in localized non-small cell lung cancer. This table comes from immunoSEQ multiplex PCR, and its TCRdb copy is limited to in-frame clones, with some not included. The table lists 35,000 to 40,000 clones, over 70% of them singletons, with roughly 2.5% in the top ten. The material was peripheral blood, obtained before any cancer treatment. Receptors were obtained from a woman between 35 and 70 years old with stage I lung adenocarcinoma. The conserved cysteine and the conserved F or W are not part of the CDR3 here. D genes are given only for firm matches.

>TRBJ2-7|TRBV6-6|12|-
ASSPTGGGYEQY
>TRBJ2-3|TRBV21-1|13|-
ASRPIAVRTDTQY
>TRBJ2-1|TRBV6-5|13|TRBD2
ASSSWTRRGNEQF
>TRBJ1-5|TRBV6-1|13|TRBD1
ASSGQGAINQPQH
>TRBJ1-1|TRBV18|12|-
ASSPPQLNTEAF
>TRBJ1-2|TRBV7-9|14|-
ASSLAGGRAHYGYT
>TRBJ2-1|TRBV10-3|12|-
AISRPGSYNEQF
>TRBJ2-7|TRBV18|11|-
ASSPPSSLEQY
>TRBJ1-5|TRBV30|14|-
AWSPGFWGENQPQH
>TRBJ2-5|TRBV11-2|11|TRBD1
AHSRDRQETQY
>TRBJ2-7|TRBV30|13|TRBD2
AWSEGASGAYEQY
>TRBJ2-5|TRBV2|13|TRBD1
ASRGDRGPQETQY
>TRBJ2-5|TRBV2|10|TRBD1
ASKTGGETQY
>TRBJ2-6|TRBV28|10|-
ASSSGANVLT
>TRBJ2-1|TRBV9|12|TRBD2
ASSPGTSGPEQF
>TRBJ2-7|TRBV2|12|TRBD1
ASREGTGGYEQY
>TRBJ1-5|TRBV10-2|11|-
ASTAAGGQPQH
>TRBJ2-5|TRBV28|13|TRBD1
ASSLPDRDQETQY
>TRBJ1-1|TRBV27|11|-
ASSFNWNTEAF
>TRBJ1-1|TRBV6-5|13|-
ASSYSTVVGTEAF
>TRBJ2-3|TRBV28|15|TRBD2
ASSPTTGTSGEDTQY
>TRBJ2-1|TRBV6-6|9|-
ASKTYNEQF
>TRBJ2-1|TRBV14|13|TRBD2
ASSPPGGGTNEQF
>TRBJ2-6|TRBV2|14|-
ASSVARFSGANVLT
>TRBJ2-7|TRBV30|14|TRBD1
AWSALRGTGVNEQY
>TRBJ1-4|TRBV6-1|14|-
ASSERGGATNEKLF
>TRBJ2-5|TRBV5-1|10|-
ASSIDKETQY
>TRBJ1-1|TRBV27|11|-
ASSLGFHTEAF
>TRBJ2-3|TRBV18|14|-
ASSPYSRSGTDTQY